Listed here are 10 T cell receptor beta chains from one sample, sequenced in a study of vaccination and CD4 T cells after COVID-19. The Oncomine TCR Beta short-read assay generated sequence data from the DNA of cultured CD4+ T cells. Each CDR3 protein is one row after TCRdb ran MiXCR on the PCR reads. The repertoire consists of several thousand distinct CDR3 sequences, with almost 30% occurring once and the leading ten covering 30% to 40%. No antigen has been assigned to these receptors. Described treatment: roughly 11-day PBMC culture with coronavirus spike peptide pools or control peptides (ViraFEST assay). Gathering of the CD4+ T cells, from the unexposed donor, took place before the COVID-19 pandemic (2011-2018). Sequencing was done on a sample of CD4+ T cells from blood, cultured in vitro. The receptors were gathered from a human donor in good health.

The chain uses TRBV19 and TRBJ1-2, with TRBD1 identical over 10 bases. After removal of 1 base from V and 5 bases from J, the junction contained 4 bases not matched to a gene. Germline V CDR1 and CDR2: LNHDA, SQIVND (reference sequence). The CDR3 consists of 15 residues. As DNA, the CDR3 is TGTGCCAGTAGTATAGCCGGGACAGGGGCTTATGGCTACACCTTC. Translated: CASSIAGTGAYGYTF. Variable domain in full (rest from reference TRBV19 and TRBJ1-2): DGGITQSPKYLFRKEGQNVTLSCEQNLNHDAMYWYRQDPGQGLRLIYYSQIVNDFQKGDIAEGYSVSREKKESFPLTVTSAQKNPTAFYLCASSIAGTGAYGYTFGSGTRLTVV.

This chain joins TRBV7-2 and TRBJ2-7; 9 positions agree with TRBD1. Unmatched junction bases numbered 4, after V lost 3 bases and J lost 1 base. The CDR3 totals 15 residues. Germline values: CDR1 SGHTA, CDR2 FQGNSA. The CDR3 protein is CASSFFGTGSYEQYF. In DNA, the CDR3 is TGTGCCAGCAGCTTTTTCGGGACAGGGTCCTACGAGCAGTACTTC. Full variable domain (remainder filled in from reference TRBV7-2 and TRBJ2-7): GAGVSQSPSNKVTEKGKDVELRCDPISGHTALYWYRQSLGQGLEFLIYFQGNSAPDKSGLPSDRFSAERTGGSVSTLTIQRTQQEDSAVYLCASSFFGTGSYEQYFGPGTRLTVT.

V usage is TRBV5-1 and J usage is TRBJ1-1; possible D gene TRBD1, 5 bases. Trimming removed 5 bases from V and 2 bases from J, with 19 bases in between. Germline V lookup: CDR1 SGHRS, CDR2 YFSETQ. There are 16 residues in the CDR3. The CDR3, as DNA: TGCGCCAGCAGTTTTTCCCCAGGGCCGGGAAACACTGAAGCTTTCTTT. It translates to CASSFSPGPGNTEAFF.

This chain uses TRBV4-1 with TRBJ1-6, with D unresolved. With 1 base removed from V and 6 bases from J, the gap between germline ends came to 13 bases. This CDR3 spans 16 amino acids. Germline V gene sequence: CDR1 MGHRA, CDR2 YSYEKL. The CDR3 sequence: CASSQGEEGINSPLHF. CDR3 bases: TGCGCCAGCAGCCAAGGCGAGGAGGGAATTAATTCACCCCTCCACTTT.

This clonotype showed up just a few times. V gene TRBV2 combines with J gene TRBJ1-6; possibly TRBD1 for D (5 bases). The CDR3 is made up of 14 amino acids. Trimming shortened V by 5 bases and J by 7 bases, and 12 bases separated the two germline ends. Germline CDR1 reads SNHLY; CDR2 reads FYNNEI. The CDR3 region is CASSPGTLNSPLHF. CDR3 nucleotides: TGTGCCAGCAGTCCCGGGACGTTGAATTCACCCCTCCACTTT.

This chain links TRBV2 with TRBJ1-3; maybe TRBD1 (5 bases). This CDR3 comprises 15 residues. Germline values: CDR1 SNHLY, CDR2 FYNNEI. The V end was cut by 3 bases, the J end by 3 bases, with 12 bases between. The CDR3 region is CASSEGGNGGNTIYF. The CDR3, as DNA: TGTGCCAGCAGTGAGGGGGGGAATGGTGGAAACACCATATATTTT.

The CDR3 DNA is TGCAGTGCTAGCATATTCCGGGCGCCGAACCAGCCCCAGCATTTT. Amino acids: CSASIFRAPNQPQHF. The V and J genes are TRBV20-1 and TRBJ1-5; unclear D gene. Germline loops: CDR1 DFQATT, CDR2 SNEGSKA (reference sequence). The ends were cut back, 3 bases at V and 7 bases at J, with 19 bases in the middle. The CDR3 extends over 15 amino acids.

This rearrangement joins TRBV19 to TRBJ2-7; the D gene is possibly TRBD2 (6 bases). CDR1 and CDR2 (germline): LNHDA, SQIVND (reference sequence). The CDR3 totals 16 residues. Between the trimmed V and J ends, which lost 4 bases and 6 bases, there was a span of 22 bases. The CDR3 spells CASSRSPWGRTLEQYF. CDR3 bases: TGTGCCAGTAGTAGGTCCCCGTGGGGGAGGACTCTCGAGCAGTACTTC. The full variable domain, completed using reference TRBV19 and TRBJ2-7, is DGGITQSPKYLFRKEGQNVTLSCEQNLNHDAMYWYRQDPGQGLRLIYYSQIVNDFQKGDIAEGYSVSREKKESFPLTVTSAQKNPTAFYLCASSRSPWGRTLEQYFGPGTRLTVT.

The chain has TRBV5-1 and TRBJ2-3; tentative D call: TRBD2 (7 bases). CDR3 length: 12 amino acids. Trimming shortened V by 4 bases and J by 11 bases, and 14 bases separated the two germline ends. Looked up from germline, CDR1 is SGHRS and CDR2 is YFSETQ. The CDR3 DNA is TGCGCCAGCAGCAGGGGGGGCAGTGAGCAGTATTTT. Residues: CASSRGGSEQYF. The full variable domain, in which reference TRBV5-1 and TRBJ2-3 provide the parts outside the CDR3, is KAGVTQTPRYLIKTRGQQVTLSCSPISGHRSVSWYQQTPGQGLQFLFEYFSETQRNKGNFPGRFSGRQFSNSRSEMNVSTLELGDSALYLCASSRGGSEQYFGPGTRLTVL.

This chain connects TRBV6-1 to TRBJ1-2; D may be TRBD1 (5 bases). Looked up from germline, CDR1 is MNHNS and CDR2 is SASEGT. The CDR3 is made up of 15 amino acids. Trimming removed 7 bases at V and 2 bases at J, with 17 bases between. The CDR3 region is CASTPGYSANYGYTF. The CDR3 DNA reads TGTGCCAGCACCCCAGGGTACAGCGCCAACTATGGCTACACCTTC.